A single sample gave rise to the 21 T cell receptor beta chains below, sequenced in a study of cytomegalovirus exposure and HLA in healthy donors. The PCR had 60 Vbeta and 13 Jbeta primers. Sequencing used immunoSEQ multiplex PCR; TCRdb keeps in-frame clones, though not all of them. The profile shows around 200,000 clones, around 88% of them singletons. The sequenced sample was PBMCs. The receptors originated from a woman aged 18 to 35 in good health and CMV-seronegative.

V usage is TRBV4-2 and J usage is TRBJ2-1; TRBD2 aligns across 11 bases. Trimming at V came to 4 bases and at J to 5 bases, leaving 4 bases not matched to a gene. The germline V gene encodes CDR1 LGHNA and CDR2 YNFKEQ. This CDR3 spans 15 amino acids. In nucleotides, the CDR3 is TGTGCCAGCAGCCCGGGGGGACTAGCGGACAATGAGCAGTTCTTC. Translated, it gives CASSPGGLADNEQFF.

This chain joins TRBV6-5 and TRBJ2-7; 8 bases map to TRBD2. With V trimmed by 4 bases and J by 7 bases, 12 bases remained unmatched. The germline CDR1 and CDR2 sequences are MNHEY and SVGAGI. The CDR3 is 15 residues long. This chain's CDR3 is CASSFDRGGLGEQYF. Here the CDR3 DNA reads TGTGCCAGCAGTTTCGATCGGGGGGGGTTGGGGGAGCAGTACTTC.

The chain combines TRBV10-3 with TRBJ2-2; D is unclear. This CDR3 is 15 amino acids long. Germline CDR1 is ENHRY and CDR2 is SYGVKD. The germline V and J ends were trimmed by 8 bases and 0 bases, with 13 bases remaining between them. CDR3 region: CAIGQAAPNTGELFF. DNA for the CDR3: TGTGCCATCGGCCAGGCAGCCCCGAACACCGGGGAGCTGTTTTTT.

This rearrangement joins TRBV6-1 to TRBJ1-5; no clear D gene. The CDR3 has 11 residues. CDR1 is MNHNS and CDR2 is SASEGT in the germline V gene. V lost 7 bases to trimming and J lost 5 bases, with 6 bases between them. The CDR3 protein is CASKGDQPQHF. In DNA form, the CDR3 reads TGTGCCAGCAAGGGAGATCAGCCCCAGCATTTT.

The rearrangement uses TRBV6-5 and TRBJ2-7, with 7 bases lining up with TRBD1. V lost 0 bases, J lost 4 bases, and 6 bases stayed unmatched. CDR3 size: 15 residues. Germline V gene sequence: CDR1 MNHEY, CDR2 SVGAGI. DNA for the CDR3: TGTGCCAGCAGTTACTCAGACAGGGAACTTTACGAGCAGTACTTC. This translates into CASSYSDRELYEQYF.

The CDR3 bases are TGTGCCAGCAGGGCGGGGGGTTGGCACGAGCAGTACTTC. Protein sequence: CASRAGGWHEQYF. The chain is built from TRBV2 and TRBJ2-7; TRBD2 aligns across 8 bases. Trimming at V came to 6 bases and at J to 5 bases, leaving 6 bases not matched to a gene. This CDR3 has 13 amino acids. In germline, CDR1 is SNHLY, CDR2 FYNNEI.

The J gene is TRBJ2-5, the V gene TRBV7-9, with TRBD1 matching 8 bases. Germline V gene lookup returns CDR1 SEHNR and CDR2 FQNEAQ (reference sequence). This CDR3 comprises 17 residues. Losses at the gene ends were 4 bases for V and 1 base for J; bases not matched to a gene: 11. CDR3: CASSSPEQGEAQETQYF. The CDR3 DNA is TGTGCCAGCAGCTCCCCCGAACAGGGGGAAGCCCAAGAGACCCAGTACTTC.

The chain recombines TRBV11-1 with TRBJ2-1; D gene ambiguous. V shed 5 bases and J shed 8 bases, with 10 bases lying between them. Per germline, CDR1 SGHAT and CDR2 FQDESV (reference sequence). The CDR3 covers 12 residues. CDR3 DNA: TGTGCCAGCAGCCCCATACACGATGAGCAGTTCTTC. Its translation is CASSPIHDEQFF.

V usage is TRBV7-8 and J usage is TRBJ1-5; D is unresolved. The CDR3 totals 13 residues. V was pared by 11 bases and J by 2 bases, with 13 bases between. Germline values: CDR1 SGHVS, CDR2 FQNEAQ. CDR3 amino acids: CAVSGSRNQPQHF. CDR3 DNA sequence: TGTGCCGTATCGGGGTCCCGCAATCAGCCCCAGCATTTT.

J is TRBJ2-5 and V is TRBV4-1, with TRBD2 matching over 9 bases. The CDR3 covers 16 residues. Germline CDR1 is MGHRA and CDR2 is YSYEKL. The ends lost 4 bases at V and 1 base at J; junction bases unmatched: 7. The CDR3 bases are TGCGCCAGCAGCCGAGCGGGGGGCAACTTCCAAGAGACCCAGTACTTC. This gives the protein CASSRAGGNFQETQYF.

The chain is built from TRBV10-3 and TRBJ2-2; D perhaps matches TRBD2 (5 bases). The CDR3 runs to 16 residues. The ends were cut back, 0 bases at V and 1 base at J, with 9 bases in the middle. The germline V gene encodes CDR1 ENHRY and CDR2 SYGVKD. The CDR3 is CAISESGGQNTGELFF. The CDR3 DNA is TGTGCCATCAGTGAGTCGGGCGGGCAGAACACCGGGGAGCTGTTTTTT.

As regards this clone: Compared with germline, one end of the junction differs, possibly owing to a read error. The genes are TRBV14 and TRBJ2-7, with 7 bases fitting TRBD1. CDR1 SGHDN and CDR2 FVKESK come from the germline V gene. This CDR3 comprises 13 residues. CDR3 DNA: TGTGCCAGCAGCCAAGGAGGGGCAGGGGGACCCCTTTTC. Translating it yields CASSQGGAGGPLF.

The CDR3 sequence: CASSPRLAGGREQYF. CDR3 DNA: TGTGCCAGCAGTCCCAGGCTAGCGGGAGGACGGGAGCAGTACTTC. This chain connects TRBV6-6 to TRBJ2-7; 11 positions match TRBD2. The CDR3 has 15 amino acids. J was trimmed by 7 bases and V by 5 bases; bases with no gene match: 10. Per the germline V gene, CDR1 is MNHNY and CDR2 is SVGAGI (reference sequence).

This chain links TRBV7-8 with TRBJ1-1; possibly TRBD1 for D (6 bases). Trimming shortened V by 2 bases and J by 1 base, and 8 bases separated the two germline ends. Germline CDR1 SGHVS, CDR2 FQNEAQ. This CDR3 is built from 14 residues. CDR3 coding DNA: TGTGCCAGCAGCTTACAAGGGGGGAACACTGAAGCTTTCTTT. This sequence encodes CASSLQGGNTEAFF.

This sequence joins TRBV7-8 and TRBJ1-1; D remains ambiguous. Trimming removed 5 bases from V and 0 bases from J, with 13 bases in between. CDR1 and CDR2 from the germline V gene are SGHVS and FQNEAQ. The CDR3 consists of 15 residues. CDR3 region: CASSPRRIMNTEAFF. CDR3 DNA: TGTGCCAGCAGCCCCCGGAGGATCATGAACACTGAAGCTTTCTTT.

This rearrangement joins TRBV19 to TRBJ1-4, with a weak D call TRBD1 (6 bases). With 5 bases removed from V and 7 bases from J, the gap between germline ends came to 14 bases. Germline V gene data show CDR1 as LNHDA and CDR2 as SQIVND (reference sequence). This CDR3 has 14 residues. In DNA form, the CDR3 reads TGTGCCAGTAGTGTCACAGGGTCCGGTGAAAAACTGTTTTTT. Its protein is CASSVTGSGEKLFF.

This sequence joins TRBV4-2 and TRBJ1-5; D is uncertain. The CDR3 extends over 15 amino acids. The V gene's germline CDR1 is LGHNA and CDR2 YNFKEQ. V dropped 0 bases and J dropped 2 bases, with 8 bases sitting between them. CDR3 bases: TGTGCCAGCAGCCAAGAGGCCGGGGGCAATCAGCCCCAGCATTTT. It is translated as CASSQEAGGNQPQHF.

The J gene is TRBJ2-7, the V gene TRBV27, with TRBD1 identical over 10 bases. Germline CDR1 reads MNHEY; CDR2 reads SMNVEV (reference sequence). The CDR3 is 16 residues long. V trimming: 1 base; J trimming: 7 bases; junction bases outside the gene matches: 10. In DNA form, the CDR3 reads TGTGCCAGCAGTTTATTGCGAGGGACAGGGGCGGGAGAGCAGTACTTC. This codes for CASSLLRGTGAGEQYF.

The rearrangement uses TRBV5-4 and TRBJ2-5, with D uncertain. The germline gives CDR1 SGHNT, CDR2 YYREEE (reference sequence). This CDR3 has 13 residues. V gave up 0 bases and J gave up 1 base, with 4 bases separating them. The DNA of the CDR3 is TGTGCCAGCAGCTTGGCAGTCCAAGAGACCCAGTACTTC. Its translation is CASSLAVQETQYF.

The V call is TRBV16, the J call TRBJ1-1, with D perhaps TRBD1 (6 bases). Germline CDR1 and CDR2: KGHSY and FQNENV. V lost 5 bases and J lost 2, with 9 bases in between. The CDR3 consists of 13 residues. The DNA of the CDR3 is TGTGCCAGCAGCTGGACAGTCAACACTGAAGCTTTCTTT. Its protein is CASSWTVNTEAFF. Full variable domain (remainder filled in from reference TRBV16 and TRBJ1-1): GEEVAQTPKHLVRGEGQKAKLYCAPIKGHSYVFWYQQVLKNEFKFLISFQNENVFDETGMPKERFSAKCLPNSPCSLEIQATKLEDSAVYFCASSWTVNTEAFFGQGTRLTVV.

This clone was seen just once. The gene calls are TRBV10-1 and TRBJ2-2, with D perhaps TRBD2 (5 bases). CDR1 and CDR2 (germline): WNHNN, SYGVQD (reference sequence). This CDR3 has 13 residues. V lost 8 bases and J 4 bases, leaving 11 bases between the germline ends. The CDR3 reads CASSADLTGELFF. CDR3 DNA: TGCGCCAGCTCAGCGGATCTCACCGGGGAGCTGTTTTTT.